These T cell receptor beta chains were read from a single sample in a study of blood T cell repertoires in COVID-19. Only in-frame clones appear in the TCRdb table, and some are missing; sequencing was by immunoSEQ multiplex PCR. Of fewer than 250,000 clones listed, roughly 90% are singletons. The sequenced sample was peripheral blood. The receptors here all came from a man aged 60-69 years who had recovered from COVID-19. Each CDR3 is given with its conserved first and last residue. Fields, in order: CDR3 length, clone size, V gene, J gene, D gene, CDR3 protein, CDR3 DNA. The D gene is left open where the match is weak. Expanded clones are given a class, and other clones once, few, many or no size at all.

cdr3_length: 15
clone_size: .
v_call: TRBV7-9
j_call: TRBJ1-1
d_call: .
cdr3_aa: CASSLADRKNTEAFF
cdr3_nt: TGTGCCAGCAGCTTAGCGGACAGAAAGAACACTGAAGCTTTCTTT

cdr3_length: 14
clone_size: .
v_call: TRBV18
j_call: TRBJ2-7
d_call: TRBD2
cdr3_aa: CASSPGTSSHEQYF
cdr3_nt: TGTGCCAGCTCACCAGGGACTAGCAGCCACGAGCAGTACTTC

cdr3_length: 15
clone_size: .
v_call: TRBV5-3
j_call: TRBJ2-3
d_call: TRBD2
cdr3_aa: CARSPSGGLTDTQYF
cdr3_nt: TGTGCCAGAAGCCCCAGCGGGGGGCTCACAGATACGCAGTATTTT

cdr3_length: 15
clone_size: .
v_call: TRBV9
j_call: TRBJ2-2
d_call: .
cdr3_aa: CASSLLERGTGELFF
cdr3_nt: TGTGCCAGCAGCCTTCTAGAAAGGGGCACCGGGGAGCTGTTTTTT

cdr3_length: 14
clone_size: .
v_call: TRBV10-3
j_call: TRBJ1-2
d_call: TRBD1
cdr3_aa: CAISRQGATNGYTF
cdr3_nt: TGTGCCATCAGTCGACAGGGGGCAACAAATGGCTACACCTTC

cdr3_length: 15
clone_size: .
v_call: TRBV7-2
j_call: TRBJ1-2
d_call: .
cdr3_aa: CASSLKGDLGSGYTF
cdr3_nt: TGTGCCAGCAGCTTAAAGGGCGATCTGGGGAGTGGCTACACCTTC

cdr3_length: 15
clone_size: .
v_call: TRBV5-4
j_call: TRBJ2-3
d_call: .
cdr3_aa: CASSLTAFHSDTQYF
cdr3_nt: TGTGCCAGCAGCTTGACAGCTTTTCATTCAGATACGCAGTATTTT

cdr3_length: 13
clone_size: .
v_call: TRBV7-6
j_call: TRBJ2-7
d_call: TRBD1
cdr3_aa: CASSTDRAYEQYF
cdr3_nt: TGTGCCAGCAGCACCGACAGGGCTTACGAGCAGTACTTC

cdr3_length: 13
clone_size: .
v_call: TRBV28
j_call: TRBJ2-7
d_call: .
cdr3_aa: CASSLPDKYEQYF
cdr3_nt: TGTGCCAGCAGTCTCCCGGACAAGTACGAGCAGTACTTC

cdr3_length: 16
clone_size: .
v_call: TRBV6-2/TRBV6-3
j_call: TRBJ1-5
d_call: .
cdr3_aa: CASSSFTGTSNQPQHF
cdr3_nt: TGTGCCAGCAGTTCCTTCACAGGGACTAGCAATCAGCCCCAGCATTTT

cdr3_length: 14
clone_size: few
v_call: TRBV19
j_call: TRBJ2-2
d_call: .
cdr3_aa: CASSMQGRTGELFF
cdr3_nt: TGTGCCAGTAGTATGCAGGGAAGGACCGGGGAGCTGTTTTTT

cdr3_length: 16
clone_size: .
v_call: TRBV27
j_call: TRBJ1-1
d_call: .
cdr3_aa: CASSLSGGALGAEAFF
cdr3_nt: TGTGCCAGCAGTTTATCAGGGGGGGCCCTAGGCGCTGAAGCTTTCTTT

cdr3_length: 14
clone_size: .
v_call: TRBV5-6
j_call: TRBJ2-7
d_call: .
cdr3_aa: CASSLRLIGYEQYF
cdr3_nt: TGTGCCAGCAGCTTGCGGCTAATCGGGTACGAGCAGTACTTC

cdr3_length: 11
clone_size: few
v_call: TRBV6-2/TRBV6-3
j_call: TRBJ2-7
d_call: .
cdr3_aa: CASSPFYEQYF
cdr3_nt: TGTGCCAGCAGTCCCTTTTACGAGCAGTACTTC

cdr3_length: 14
clone_size: .
v_call: TRBV6-1
j_call: TRBJ1-1
d_call: TRBD1
cdr3_aa: CASSESGTAGEAFF
cdr3_nt: TGTGCCAGCAGTGAAAGTGGGACAGCTGGCGAAGCTTTCTTT

cdr3_length: 15
clone_size: .
v_call: TRBV14
j_call: TRBJ2-7
d_call: .
cdr3_aa: CASSQSISPSYEQYF
cdr3_nt: TGTGCCAGCAGCCAATCGATTAGCCCTTCCTACGAGCAGTACTTC

cdr3_length: 15
clone_size: .
v_call: TRBV4-1
j_call: TRBJ1-2
d_call: TRBD1
cdr3_aa: CASSHNPGQFYGYTF
cdr3_nt: TGCGCCAGCAGCCATAACCCGGGACAGTTCTATGGCTACACCTTC

cdr3_length: 15
clone_size: .
v_call: TRBV6-2/TRBV6-3
j_call: TRBJ2-5
d_call: TRBD1
cdr3_aa: CASRYRQGSQETQYF
cdr3_nt: TGTGCCAGCAGGTACCGACAGGGGAGCCAAGAGACCCAGTACTTC

cdr3_length: 14
clone_size: .
v_call: TRBV5-1
j_call: TRBJ1-4
d_call: .
cdr3_aa: CASSLDRPSEKLFF
cdr3_nt: TGCGCCAGCAGCTTGGACAGGCCGTCGGAAAAACTGTTTTTT

cdr3_length: 13
clone_size: .
v_call: TRBV6-1
j_call: TRBJ1-5
d_call: TRBD1
cdr3_aa: CASSEGQHQPQHF
cdr3_nt: TGTGCCAGCAGTGAGGGACAGCATCAGCCCCAGCATTTT

cdr3_length: 16
clone_size: .
v_call: TRBV24-1
j_call: TRBJ2-1
d_call: TRBD1
cdr3_aa: CATSDSRQGASNEQFF
cdr3_nt: TGTGCCACCAGTGATTCTCGACAGGGGGCCAGTAATGAGCAGTTCTTC

cdr3_length: 16
clone_size: .
v_call: TRBV6-1
j_call: TRBJ1-2
d_call: TRBD1
cdr3_aa: CASSGRDRVSGYGYTF
cdr3_nt: TGTGCCAGCAGTGGCCGGGACAGGGTCTCCGGCTATGGCTACACCTTC

cdr3_length: 15
clone_size: .
v_call: TRBV6-5
j_call: TRBJ1-2
d_call: .
cdr3_aa: CASSSRVSSNYGYTF
cdr3_nt: TGTGCCAGCAGCTCCCGGGTCTCCTCTAACTATGGCTACACCTTC

cdr3_length: 13
clone_size: .
v_call: TRBV28
j_call: TRBJ1-2
d_call: TRBD1
cdr3_aa: CASRTGVNYGYTF
cdr3_nt: TGTGCCAGCCGGACAGGGGTTAACTATGGCTACACCTTC

cdr3_length: 16
clone_size: .
v_call: TRBV7-8
j_call: TRBJ1-1
d_call: TRBD1
cdr3_aa: CASSATGTGFNTEAFF
cdr3_nt: TGTGCCAGCAGCGCTACCGGGACAGGGTTTAACACTGAAGCTTTCTTT

cdr3_length: 15
clone_size: .
v_call: TRBV27
j_call: TRBJ1-2
d_call: TRBD1
cdr3_aa: CASTRTGLTNYGYTF
cdr3_nt: TGTGCCAGCACCAGGACAGGGCTAACTAACTATGGCTACACCTTC

cdr3_length: 15
clone_size: .
v_call: TRBV7-3
j_call: TRBJ2-7
d_call: .
cdr3_aa: CASSPRGGGTYEQYF
cdr3_nt: TGTGCCAGCAGCCCTAGGGGAGGTGGAACCTACGAGCAGTACTTC

cdr3_length: 11
clone_size: .
v_call: TRBV20-1
j_call: TRBJ1-1
d_call: .
cdr3_aa: CSARTRGRTFF
cdr3_nt: TGCAGTGCAAGAACCAGGGGAAGGACTTTCTTT

cdr3_length: 14
clone_size: .
v_call: TRBV7-9
j_call: TRBJ1-4
d_call: .
cdr3_aa: CASNSQGTNEKLFF
cdr3_nt: TGTGCCAGCAACAGTCAGGGAACTAATGAAAAACTGTTTTTT

cdr3_length: 15
clone_size: .
v_call: TRBV5-1
j_call: TRBJ1-6
d_call: .
cdr3_aa: CASSLEGRATSPLHF
cdr3_nt: TGCGCCAGCAGCTTGGAGGGCAGGGCCACGTCACCCCTCCACTTT

cdr3_length: 14
clone_size: .
v_call: TRBV30
j_call: TRBJ1-6
d_call: .
cdr3_aa: CAWSVRRGNSPLHF
cdr3_nt: TGTGCCTGGAGTGTACGTCGGGGAAATTCACCCCTCCACTTT

cdr3_length: 12
clone_size: once
v_call: TRBV19
j_call: TRBJ1-2
d_call: .
cdr3_aa: CASNHRQHGYTF
cdr3_nt: TGTGCCAGTAATCACAGGCAACATGGCTACACCTTC

cdr3_length: 14
clone_size: .
v_call: TRBV28
j_call: TRBJ2-7
d_call: TRBD1
cdr3_aa: CASRLYRGVYEQYF
cdr3_nt: TGTGCCAGCAGACTTTACAGGGGGGTCTACGAGCAGTACTTC

cdr3_length: 15
clone_size: .
v_call: TRBV4-1
j_call: TRBJ2-1
d_call: TRBD2
cdr3_aa: CASSLAGGFYNEQFF
cdr3_nt: TGCGCCAGTTCCCTAGCGGGGGGGTTCTACAATGAGCAGTTCTTC

cdr3_length: 15
clone_size: .
v_call: TRBV9
j_call: TRBJ1-4
d_call: .
cdr3_aa: CASSVGGFGNEKLFF
cdr3_nt: TGTGCCAGCAGCGTAGGGGGCTTCGGTAATGAAAAACTGTTTTTT

cdr3_length: 13
clone_size: once
v_call: TRBV6-2/TRBV6-3
j_call: TRBJ1-2
d_call: .
cdr3_aa: CASSYEANYGYTF
cdr3_nt: TGTGCCAGCAGTTATGAGGCTAACTATGGCTACACCTTC

cdr3_length: 14
clone_size: .
v_call: TRBV19
j_call: TRBJ2-1
d_call: TRBD1
cdr3_aa: CASNRDRGYNEQFF
cdr3_nt: TGTGCCAGTAACCGGGACAGGGGCTACAATGAGCAGTTCTTC

cdr3_length: 14
clone_size: many
v_call: TRBV5-1
j_call: TRBJ2-7
d_call: .
cdr3_aa: CASSFGSSAYEQYF
cdr3_nt: TGCGCCAGCAGCTTCGGGAGTTCAGCCTACGAGCAGTACTTC

cdr3_length: 13
clone_size: once
v_call: TRBV30
j_call: TRBJ1-5
d_call: .
cdr3_aa: CAWAGGVNQPQHF
cdr3_nt: TGTGCCTGGGCCGGCGGGGTAAATCAGCCCCAGCATTTT

cdr3_length: 15
clone_size: .
v_call: TRBV5-6
j_call: TRBJ2-3
d_call: .
cdr3_aa: CASSLPARVTDTQYF
cdr3_nt: TGTGCCAGCAGCTTGCCCGCCAGGGTCACAGATACGCAGTATTTT

cdr3_length: 16
clone_size: .
v_call: TRBV6-5
j_call: TRBJ2-1
d_call: .
cdr3_aa: CASSYSTSRAGNEQFF
cdr3_nt: TGTGCCAGCAGTTACTCCACTAGCAGGGCCGGCAATGAGCAGTTCTTC

cdr3_length: 13
clone_size: .
v_call: TRBV18
j_call: TRBJ2-7
d_call: .
cdr3_aa: CASSPGPTSEQYF
cdr3_nt: TGTGCCAGCTCACCGGGCCCGACAAGCGAGCAGTACTTC

cdr3_length: 15
clone_size: .
v_call: TRBV30
j_call: TRBJ1-3
d_call: .
cdr3_aa: CAWSVGASSGNTIYF
cdr3_nt: TGTGCCTGGAGTGTTGGGGCAAGCTCTGGAAACACCATATATTTT

cdr3_length: 15
clone_size: once
v_call: TRBV6-5
j_call: TRBJ1-2
d_call: .
cdr3_aa: CASSSSGVLAYGYTF
cdr3_nt: TGTGCCAGCAGTTCGTCGGGGGTTCTAGCCTATGGCTACACCTTC

cdr3_length: 13
clone_size: .
v_call: TRBV9
j_call: TRBJ1-2
d_call: .
cdr3_aa: CASSSRQPYGYTF
cdr3_nt: TGTGCCAGCAGCTCTCGACAGCCCTATGGCTACACCTTC

cdr3_length: 15
clone_size: .
v_call: TRBV18
j_call: TRBJ2-7
d_call: .
cdr3_aa: CASSPGQATLYEQYF
cdr3_nt: TGTGCCAGCTCACCCGGCCAGGCCACCCTCTACGAGCAGTACTTC

cdr3_length: 13
clone_size: few
v_call: TRBV4-2
j_call: TRBJ2-5
d_call: TRBD2
cdr3_aa: CASSPGGRETQYF
cdr3_nt: TGTGCCAGCAGCCCGGGGGGACGGGAGACCCAGTACTTC

cdr3_length: 15
clone_size: once
v_call: TRBV30
j_call: TRBJ1-2
d_call: .
cdr3_aa: CAWRLRGFPNYGYTF
cdr3_nt: TGTGCCTGGAGACTTCGAGGGTTTCCCAACTATGGCTACACCTTC